The entry below describes one T cell receptor (beta chain). The antigen is not known. The data stem from a study of T cells in pancreatic ductal adenocarcinoma. Study outcomes and limitations: Unique clonotypes were approximately 8-fold more numerous in blood than in tumor. Blood clonality (roughly 0.07) did not differ significantly from tumor (roughly 0.11).

The assay was immunoSEQ multiplex PCR, and TCRdb's table has in-frame clones only and misses some. The table has 11,000 or so clones, roughly 85% seen once. No neoadjuvant therapy was given to the selected pancreatic ductal adenocarcinoma patients before their surgery. The sample was PBMCs. The receptor was isolated from a human donor with pancreatic ductal adenocarcinoma.

The CDR3, as DNA: TGTGCCAGCAGCCCAATACCGGCAGGGGAAGCTTTCTTT. Encoded protein: CASSPIPAGEAFF. The rearrangement uses TRBV9 and TRBJ1-1; a weak D match, TRBD1 (5 bases). Trimming pared 4 bases from V and 8 bases from J, leaving 15 bases between. This CDR3 region has 13 residues. Germline values: CDR1 SGDLS, CDR2 YYNGEE.